The 15 T cell receptor beta chains given below trace back to one sample, sequenced in a study of cytomegalovirus exposure and HLA in healthy donors. Using immunoSEQ multiplex PCR, the repertoire was profiled, and TCRdb retains in-frame clones only, with some absent. The data contain under 200,000 clones, less than 90% of them seen just once; the ten biggest clones take up approximately 2%. The sample was PBMCs. These receptors originate from a woman aged 18-29 years in good health and CMV-seronegative.

The chain combines TRBV4-3 with TRBJ1-4, with 8 bases that match TRBD1. The length of the CDR3 is 13 residues. CDR1 is LGHNA and CDR2 is YSLEER in the germline V gene. Trimming at V came to 4 bases and at J to 8 bases, leaving 3 bases not matched to a gene. The CDR3 region has the DNA TGCGCCAGCAGCCCCAGGGGGCAAGAAAAACTGTTTTTT. It translates to CASSPRGQEKLFF.

This chain joins TRBV30 and TRBJ2-1; 14 nucleotides align to TRBD2. J gave up 12 bases and V 2 bases, and 9 bases lay outside the gene matches. The germline V gene has CDR1 GTSNPN and CDR2 SVGIG (reference sequence). The length of the CDR3 is 15 residues. The DNA for the CDR3 is TGTGCCTGGAGTTTGACTAGCGGGGGGGATAGGGCGCAGTTCTTC. Translating it yields CAWSLTSGGDRAQFF.

The chain is built from TRBV9 and TRBJ1-3; D may be TRBD1 (5 bases). The V end lost 7 bases, the J end lost 3 bases, and 17 bases lay between the germline ends. The CDR3 runs 15 residues. Per germline, CDR1 SGDLS and CDR2 YYNGEE. The DNA for the CDR3 is TGTGCCAGCGGCATCCCAGGGATCGGTGGAAACACCATATATTTT. Protein: CASGIPGIGGNTIYF.

The rearrangement links TRBV7-6 to TRBJ1-6, with 7 positions matching TRBD1. There are 17 residues in the CDR3. Germline V gene lookup returns CDR1 SGHVS and CDR2 FNYEAQ. J was trimmed by 10 bases and V by 1 base; bases with no gene match: 13. The CDR3 spells CASSLESWQGVGSPLHF. CDR3 coding DNA: TGTGCCAGCAGCTTAGAATCCTGGCAGGGGGTAGGATCACCCCTCCACTTT.

The gene calls are TRBV15 and TRBJ1-1; D not resolved. V was cut by 1 base and J by 5 bases, with 5 bases left in between. Germline assignment: CDR1 LNHNV and CDR2 YYDKDF (reference sequence). This CDR3 region has 12 residues. This CDR3 reads CATSRAETEAFF. In DNA, the CDR3 is TGTGCCACCAGCAGAGCAGAAACTGAAGCTTTCTTT.

A few counts support this clone. The gene calls are TRBV9 and TRBJ1-6, with a tentative D call TRBD1 (5 bases). Trimming cost V 3 bases and J 7 bases, with 8 bases left between them. The V gene's germline CDR1 is SGDLS and CDR2 YYNGEE. This CDR3 has 13 residues. CDR3 nucleotide sequence: TGTGCCAGCAGCGCAGACAGCAATTCACCCCTCCACTTT. Encoded protein: CASSADSNSPLHF. Full variable domain (rest looked up from reference TRBV9 and TRBJ1-6): DSGVTQTPKHLITATGQRVTLRCSPRSGDLSVYWYQQSLDQGLQFLIQYYNGEERAKGNILERFSAQQFPDLHSELNLSSLELGDSALYFCASSADSNSPLHFGNGTRLTVT.

V is TRBV19 and J is TRBJ1-1; a possible D gene is TRBD1 (5 bases). CDR1 is LNHDA and CDR2 is SQIVND in the germline V gene (reference sequence). V lost 5 bases and J lost 3, with 13 bases in between. This CDR3 has 14 residues. The CDR3 nucleotides are TGTGCCAGTAGTCCGTGGGCAGGGCACACTGAAGCTTTCTTT. Its translation is CASSPWAGHTEAFF.

The chain carries TRBV15 and TRBJ1-1; D possibly corresponds to TRBD1 (5 bases). CDR1 and CDR2 from the germline V gene are LNHNV and YYDKDF (reference sequence). Trimming took 8 bases from V and 4 from J, leaving 11 bases between them. The length of the CDR3 is 12 residues. The CDR3 DNA follows: TGTGCCACCTCTTCAGGGCGCACTGAAGCTTTCTTT. Translating gives CATSSGRTEAFF. The complete variable domain, with remaining parts taken from reference TRBV15 and TRBJ1-1, reads DAMVIQNPRYQVTQFGKPVTLSCSQTLNHNVMYWYQQKSSQAPKLLFHYYDKDFNNEADTPDNFQSRRPNTSFCFLDIRSPGLGDTAMYLCATSSGRTEAFFGQGTRLTVV.

The chain links TRBV10-3 to TRBJ1-1; a possible D gene is TRBD1 (5 bases). Germline CDR1 is ENHRY and CDR2 is SYGVKD. V lost 8 bases and J 10 bases, leaving 14 bases between the germline ends. This CDR3 contains 11 residues. CDR3 in DNA: TGTGCCATCGGGGGAGGCTTCGGAGCTTTCTTT. It yields the protein CAIGGGFGAFF.

This chain links TRBV5-1 with TRBJ2-5; 9 positions agree with TRBD1. The V and J ends lost 4 bases and 4 bases, in that order; junction bases with no gene match: 8. CDR1 is SGHRS and CDR2 is YFSETQ in the germline V gene. The CDR3 has 15 residues. DNA of the CDR3: TGCGCCAGCAGCGGAGGGACAGGGAGGAGAGAGACCCAGTACTTC. Translation: CASSGGTGRRETQYF.

The genes are TRBV2 and TRBJ2-5, with 11 bases that match TRBD1. Trimming took 6 bases from V and 8 from J; bases not matched to a gene: 8. CDR3 length equals 14 residues. CDR1 SNHLY and CDR2 FYNNEI come from the germline V gene. In DNA form, the CDR3 reads TGTGCCAGCAGGGACAGGGGGCGAAGGGATACCCAGTACTTC. As protein: CASRDRGRRDTQYF.

With respect to this clone: The same CDR3 can be traced to other DNA sequences in this sample. The chain has TRBV9 and TRBJ1-2; 8 bases fit TRBD1. The CDR3 has 14 residues. V was pared by 0 bases and J by 5 bases, with 3 bases of the junction left unmatched. Germline assignment: CDR1 SGDLS and CDR2 YYNGEE. The DNA of the CDR3 is TGTGCCAGCAGCGTAGCTGGGACAGGATATGGCTACACCTTC. The encoded protein is CASSVAGTGYGYTF.

This clone was seen once. The chain carries TRBV5-4 and TRBJ2-6; the match to TRBD1 covers 7 bases. The length of the CDR3 is 16 residues. The V segment lost 4 bases and the J segment 1 base; nucleotides outside the gene matches: 5. Germline V gene lookup returns CDR1 SGHNT and CDR2 YYREEE (reference sequence). CDR3 nucleotides: TGTGCCAGCAGCCCAGGGGGTAGTTCTGGGGCCAACGTCCTGACTTTC. Protein product: CASSPGGSSGANVLTF.

This clone was recorded a few times. This chain joins TRBV6-1 and TRBJ2-7; D might be TRBD2 (6 bases). This CDR3 comprises 13 residues. Per germline, CDR1 MNHNS and CDR2 SASEGT. Trimming removed 3 bases at V and 2 bases at J, with 8 bases between. Here the CDR3 DNA reads TGTGCCAGCAGTGACGGGACTGCCTACGAGCAGTACTTC. Encoded protein: CASSDGTAYEQYF.

This clone has only one observation. The chain joins TRBV7-2 to TRBJ2-1, with 9 bases that match TRBD2. Germline V gene sequence: CDR1 SGHTA, CDR2 FQGNSA. Trimming at V came to 2 bases and at J to 3 bases, leaving 5 bases not matched to a gene. The CDR3 runs to 16 residues. The CDR3 DNA follows: TGTGCCAGCAGCTTACGGCGGGAGGGCTACTACAATGAGCAGTTCTTC. Translation: CASSLRREGYYNEQFF. Variable domain in full (rest from reference TRBV7-2 and TRBJ2-1): GAGVSQSPSNKVTEKGKDVELRCDPISGHTALYWYRQSLGQGLEFLIYFQGNSAPDKSGLPSDRFSAERTGGSVSTLTIQRTQQEDSAVYLCASSLRREGYYNEQFFGPGTRLTVL.